This T cell receptor beta chain was sequenced in a study of control samples from healthy donors and cancer patients. The table came from immunoSEQ multiplex PCR; TCRdb's copy has only in-frame clones and leaves some out. The sample includes more than 20,000 clones, just over 90% of them seen just once. V was clipped by 4 bases and J by 9 bases; unmatched bases: 6. This CDR3 is built from 14 residues. The germline CDR1 and CDR2 sequences are SGHDT and YYEEEE. This TCR was sampled from a man aged 50-59 years with lung cancer. The material sequenced was PBMCs. The rearrangement joins TRBV5-6 to TRBJ1-6, with 8 bases lining up with TRBD1. The CDR3 loop reads CASSPDRGSSPLHF. The CDR3 DNA follows: TGTGCCAGCAGCCCCGACAGGGGAAGTTCACCCCTCCACTTT.